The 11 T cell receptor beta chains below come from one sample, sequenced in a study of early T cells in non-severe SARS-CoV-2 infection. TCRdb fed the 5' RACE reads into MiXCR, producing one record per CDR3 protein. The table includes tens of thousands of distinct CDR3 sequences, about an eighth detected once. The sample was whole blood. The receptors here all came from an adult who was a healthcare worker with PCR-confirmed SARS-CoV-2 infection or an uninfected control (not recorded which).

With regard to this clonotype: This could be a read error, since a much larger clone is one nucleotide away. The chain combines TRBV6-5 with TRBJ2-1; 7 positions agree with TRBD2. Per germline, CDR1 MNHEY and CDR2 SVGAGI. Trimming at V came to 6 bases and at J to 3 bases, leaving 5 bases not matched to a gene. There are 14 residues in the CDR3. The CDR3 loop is CASRPSGDYNEQFF. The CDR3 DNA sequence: TGTGCCAGCAGACCTAGCGGAGACTACAATGAGCAGTTCTTC.

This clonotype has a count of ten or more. CDR3 loop: CASSIWGQTEAFF. CDR3 coding DNA: TGTGCCAGTAGTATATGGGGGCAGACGGAAGCTTTCTTT. The chain is built from TRBV19 and TRBJ1-1, with D possibly being TRBD1 (6 bases). CDR3 length: 13 amino acids. The V and J ends lost 2 bases and 8 bases respectively, with 12 bases between them. Germline assignment: CDR1 LNHDA and CDR2 SQIVND (reference sequence).

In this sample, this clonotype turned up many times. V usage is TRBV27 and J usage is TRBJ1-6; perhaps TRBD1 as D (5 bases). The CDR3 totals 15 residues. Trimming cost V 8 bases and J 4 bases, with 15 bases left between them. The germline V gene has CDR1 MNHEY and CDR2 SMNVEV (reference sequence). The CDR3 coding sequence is TGTGCCAGCCAAAGAGCACGACAGTATAATTCACCCCTCCACTTT. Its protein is CASQRARQYNSPLHF.

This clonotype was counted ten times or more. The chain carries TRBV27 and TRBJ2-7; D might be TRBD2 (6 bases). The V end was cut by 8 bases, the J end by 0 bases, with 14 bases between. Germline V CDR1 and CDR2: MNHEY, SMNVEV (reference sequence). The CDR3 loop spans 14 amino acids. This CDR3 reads CASAPGGASYEQYF. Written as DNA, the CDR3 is TGTGCCAGCGCCCCCGGCGGGGCCTCCTACGAGCAGTACTTC.

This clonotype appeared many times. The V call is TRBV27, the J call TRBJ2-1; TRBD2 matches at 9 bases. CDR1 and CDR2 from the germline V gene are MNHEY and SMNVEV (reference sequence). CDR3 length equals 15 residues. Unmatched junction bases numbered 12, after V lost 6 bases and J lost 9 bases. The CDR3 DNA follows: TGTGCCAGCAGCAAATTAGCGGGAGAGTCGAGTGAGCAGTTCTTC. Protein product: CASSKLAGESSEQFF.

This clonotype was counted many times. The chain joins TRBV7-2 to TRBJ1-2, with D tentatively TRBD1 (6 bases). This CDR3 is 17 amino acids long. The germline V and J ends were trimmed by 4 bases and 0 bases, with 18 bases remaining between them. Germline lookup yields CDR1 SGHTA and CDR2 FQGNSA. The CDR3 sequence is CASSSSLWTASNYGYTF. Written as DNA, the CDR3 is TGTGCCAGCAGCTCCTCCCTTTGGACAGCTTCTAACTATGGCTACACCTTC.

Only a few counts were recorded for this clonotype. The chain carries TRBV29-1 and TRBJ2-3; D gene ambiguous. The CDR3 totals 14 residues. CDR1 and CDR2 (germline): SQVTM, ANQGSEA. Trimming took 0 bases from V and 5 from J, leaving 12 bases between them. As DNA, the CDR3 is TGCAGCGTTGAAGAGGGTAGGATTCGAGATACGCAGTATTTT. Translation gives CSVEEGRIRDTQYF.

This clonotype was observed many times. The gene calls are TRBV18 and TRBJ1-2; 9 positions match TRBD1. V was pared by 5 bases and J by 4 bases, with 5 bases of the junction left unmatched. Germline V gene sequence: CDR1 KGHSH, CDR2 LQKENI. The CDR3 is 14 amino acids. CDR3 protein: CASSAGTGTYGYTF. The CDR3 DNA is TGTGCCAGCTCAGCCGGGACAGGGACCTATGGCTACACCTTC.

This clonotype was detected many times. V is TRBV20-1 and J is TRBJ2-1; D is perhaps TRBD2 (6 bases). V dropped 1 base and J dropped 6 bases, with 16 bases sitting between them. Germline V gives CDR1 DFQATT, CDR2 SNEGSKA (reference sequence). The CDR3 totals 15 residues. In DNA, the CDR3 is TGCAGTGCTAGAGCCTCCGGGAGTGGAGGCAATGAGCAGTTCTTC. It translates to CSARASGSGGNEQFF.

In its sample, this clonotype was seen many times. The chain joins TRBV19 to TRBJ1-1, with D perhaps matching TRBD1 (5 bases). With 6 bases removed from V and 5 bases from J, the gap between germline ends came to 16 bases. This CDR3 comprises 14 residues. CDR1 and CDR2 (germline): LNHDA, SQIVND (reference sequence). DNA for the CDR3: TGTGCCAGTAGCCCGGGCGGGGGTTGGACTGAAGCTTTCTTT. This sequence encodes CASSPGGGWTEAFF.

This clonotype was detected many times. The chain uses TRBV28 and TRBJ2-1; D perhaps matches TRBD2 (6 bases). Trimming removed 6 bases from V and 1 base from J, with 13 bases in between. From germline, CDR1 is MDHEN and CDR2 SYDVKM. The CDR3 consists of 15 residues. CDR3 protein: CASRENAGSYNEQFF. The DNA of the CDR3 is TGTGCCAGCAGGGAAAACGCGGGATCCTACAATGAGCAGTTCTTC.